This TCR beta chain was identified in a study of T cells in Graves' hyperthyroidism and ophthalmopathy. Study results and limitations: Most expanded thyroid clonotypes above 0.001 also appeared in blood.

There are many counts of this clonotype. Its antigen remains unknown. Template material for amplifying TCR beta CDR3 regions consisted of RNA transcripts. A set of HTBI primers served as the primers for a first-round RT-PCR of the TCR CDR3. TCRdb processed the multiplex PCR reads anew with MiXCR; each CDR3 protein has one entry. The table lists more than 650,000 distinct CDR3 sequences, 13% to 15% of them singletons. Patients aged 18 to 65 had newly diagnosed hyperthyroidism that had lasted under 2 months. The CDR3 spans 16 residues. Germline trimming cut 4 bases from V and 5 bases from J; bases unmatched to any gene: 11. Germline V gene lookup returns CDR1 SGHTA and CDR2 FQGNSA.

The sample taken for sequencing was blood. The sequence came from a woman aged 18-30 years with Graves' hyperthyroidism. The chain carries TRBV7-2 and TRBJ2-5, with 9 bases aligning to TRBD2. This CDR3 is CASSSEGGRARETQYF. The CDR3 DNA reads TGTGCCAGCAGCTCAGAAGGCGGGAGGGCCCGCGAGACCCAGTACTTC.